One and the same sample provided the 8 T cell receptor beta chains below, sequenced in a study of beta chain features in type 1 diabetes. These receptors lack a known antigen. The study, taken as a whole, reports: Within each of all four CD4+ subsets, Type 1 diabetes patients had TCRB CDR3s that were moderately but significantly shorter.

All of the isolated RNA was reverse transcribed, so expressed TCRB transcripts were sequenced. TCRdb keeps only in-frame clones here, not all; method: immunoSEQ multiplex PCR. The sample lists under 300,000 clones, over 20% occurring once. The sequenced material came from naive CD4+ T cells from blood. Receptors originate from a woman aged 40 to 50 with type 1 diabetes.

This clone was observed a handful of times. The V gene is TRBV6-5, the J gene TRBJ1-2, with 11 bases fitting TRBD1. The V and J ends lost 6 bases and 0 bases, in that order; junction bases with no gene match: 3. The germline gives CDR1 MNHEY, CDR2 SVGAGI. This CDR3 is built from 15 residues. The CDR3 bases are TGTGCCAGCAGAGCGGGACAGGGGGCTAACTATGGCTACACCTTC. It encodes CASRAGQGANYGYTF.

This clone has a handful of counts. The V call is TRBV7-3, the J call TRBJ1-1, with 9 positions matching TRBD1. Per germline, CDR1 SGHTA and CDR2 FQGTGA. The length of the CDR3 is 15 residues. With V trimmed by 5 bases and J by 0 bases, 4 bases remained unmatched. The CDR3: CASSGGTGLNTEAFF. In DNA form, the CDR3 reads TGTGCCAGCAGCGGAGGGACAGGGTTGAACACTGAAGCTTTCTTT. Together with reference TRBV7-3 and TRBJ1-1, the CDR3 gives the full variable domain: GAGVSQTPSNKVTEKGKYVELRCDPISGHTALYWYRQSLGQGPEFLIYFQGTGAADDSGLPNDRFFAVRPEGSVSTLKIQRTERGDSAVYLCASSGGTGLNTEAFFGQGTRLTVV.

The chain recombines TRBV30 with TRBJ2-1, with D hard to call. Germline V gives CDR1 GTSNPN, CDR2 SVGIG (reference sequence). V lost 0 bases to trimming and J lost 5 bases, with 11 bases between them. CDR3 length equals 14 residues. The CDR3 bases are TGTGCCTGGAGTGTACGACTGACGGACAATGAGCAGTTCTTC. Translation gives CAWSVRLTDNEQFF.

The chain combines TRBV7-7 with TRBJ2-5; weak D call: TRBD2 (6 bases). CDR3 length equals 14 residues. CDR1 and CDR2 from the germline V gene are SSHAT and FNYEAQ (reference sequence). Trimming stripped 5 bases from V and 4 bases from J, with 14 bases between. CDR3 protein: CASSPQLEGETQYF. The CDR3 nucleotides are TGTGCCAGCAGCCCCCAGCTGGAGGGAGAGACCCAGTACTTC. Full variable domain (remainder filled in from reference TRBV7-7 and TRBJ2-5): GAGVSQSPRYKVTKRGQDVTLRCDPISSHATLYWYQQALGQGPEFLTYFNYEAQPDKSGLPSDRFSAERPEGSISTLTIQRTEQRDSAMYRCASSPQLEGETQYFGPGTRLLVL.

This chain links TRBV28 with TRBJ2-1; 10 nucleotides line up with TRBD2. Trimming at V came to 5 bases and at J to 7 bases, leaving 14 bases not matched to a gene. CDR1 MDHEN and CDR2 SYDVKM come from the germline V gene. The CDR3 has 17 amino acids. For the CDR3, the DNA is TGTGCCAGCAGTCGAACTCTTAGCGGGAGGCAGCGGAATGAGCAGTTCTTC. Translated, it gives CASSRTLSGRQRNEQFF.

This clone was counted only a few times. The chain couples TRBV15 to TRBJ2-7; weak D call: TRBD1 (6 bases). CDR3 size: 13 residues. The V end was cut by 0 bases, the J end by 6 bases, with 9 bases between. Germline V gene lookup returns CDR1 LNHNV and CDR2 YYDKDF (reference sequence). The CDR3 protein is CATSRDQGSEQYF. The CDR3, as DNA: TGTGCCACCAGCAGAGATCAGGGGTCCGAGCAGTACTTC.

In regard to this clone: At one of its ends the junction is not consistent with the germline gene, which may arise from a read error. V gene TRBV7-7 combines with J gene TRBJ2-1; perhaps TRBD1 as D (5 bases). The CDR3 is 12 amino acids. From germline, CDR1 is SSHAT and CDR2 FNYEAQ (reference sequence). CDR3 nucleotides: TGTGCTAGCAGCTTAGACCAGGGTGAGCAGTTCTTC. Its protein is CASSLDQGEQFF.

This chain joins TRBV30 and TRBJ1-1; D call uncertain. There are 14 residues in the CDR3. Looked up from germline, CDR1 is GTSNPN and CDR2 is SVGIG (reference sequence). V was pared by 4 bases and J by 3 bases, with 15 bases between. The CDR3 nucleotides are TGTGCCTGGAAGGGAGGAACACGGGACACTGAAGCTTTCTTT. Amino acid sequence: CAWKGGTRDTEAFF.